The present T cell receptor beta chain was sequenced within a study of blood T cell repertoires in COVID-19. About the research overall: COVID-19 samples from acute and convalescent phases originated in the United States, Italy and Spain. Sample material is recorded as cDNA or gDNA derived from T cells, B-cell-depleted T cells, or PBMCs.

Original handling: From reference gene primer amplification, estimates of nucleated cell counts were derived. Repertoires were generated with immunoSEQ multiplex PCR, while TCRdb's copy carries only in-frame clones and drops some. That table gives V, J and clone size, and the DNA gave D and trimming. The data show about 220,000 clones, with under 90% seen just once and about 2.5% held by the top ten. This clone was observed a handful of times. The sample was peripheral blood. This sequence was found in a woman in her forties with active or convalescent COVID-19.

This CDR3 is CASSLGQGETQYF. In DNA, the CDR3 is TGCGCCAGCAGCCTCGGACAGGGAGAGACCCAGTACTTC. This chain joins TRBV4-1 and TRBJ2-5; 8 bases are shared with TRBD1. Per the germline V gene, CDR1 is MGHRA and CDR2 is YSYEKL. The CDR3 has 13 amino acids. Germline trimming cut 4 bases from V and 4 bases from J; bases unmatched to any gene: 2.